The next 23 T cell receptor beta chains were all read from a single sample in a study of T cell responses to AZD1222 COVID-19 vaccine. The protocol was immunoSEQ multiplex PCR, while the TCRdb copy is restricted to in-frame clones and leaves out a portion. Counted here are 180,000 or so clones, just over 90% occurring once; the ten biggest clones make up 1% to 1.5%. The sample was peripheral blood, taken 28 days after the second AZD1222 dose. The receptors were sampled from an adult who received the AZD1222 COVID-19 vaccine.

The chain couples TRBV19 to TRBJ2-2; D is unresolved. V lost 8 bases and J lost 0, with 7 bases in between. The germline V gene encodes CDR1 LNHDA and CDR2 SQIVND (reference sequence). The CDR3 has 13 residues. DNA of the CDR3: TGTGCCAGTTCGGCAGCGAACACCGGGGAGCTGTTTTTT. It is translated as CASSAANTGELFF.

The rearrangement links TRBV30 to TRBJ2-1; 8 bases match TRBD2. The ends lost 3 bases at V and 8 bases at J; junction bases unmatched: 6. Germline V gives CDR1 GTSNPN, CDR2 SVGIG (reference sequence). This CDR3 has 13 amino acids. The CDR3 DNA is TGTGCCTGGAGCCCCGGGGGGGGCGATGAGCAGTTCTTC. Translated, it gives CAWSPGGGDEQFF. Filled out from reference TRBV30 and TRBJ2-1, the complete variable domain reads SQTIHQWPATLVQPVGSPLSLECTVEGTSNPNLYWYRQAAGRGLQLLFYSVGIGQISSEVPQNLSASRPQDRQFILSSKKLLLSDSGFYLCAWSPGGGDEQFFGPGTRLTVL.

This chain joins TRBV7-2 and TRBJ1-4; a weak D match, TRBD1 (5 bases). In germline, CDR1 is SGHTA, CDR2 FQGNSA. The length of the CDR3 is 16 residues. V lost 1 base and J lost 3, with 12 bases in between. This chain's CDR3 is CASSLDRGVANEKLFF. The CDR3 bases are TGTGCCAGCAGCTTAGACCGGGGGGTGGCTAATGAAAAACTGTTTTTT.

V gene TRBV5-1 combines with J gene TRBJ1-4; D is possibly TRBD1 (5 bases). Germline V gene data show CDR1 as SGHRS and CDR2 as YFSETQ. The CDR3 consists of 15 residues. V shed 3 bases and J shed 5 bases, with 14 bases lying between them. The CDR3 DNA reads TGCGCCAGCAGCTCCGGAGAGGGGCGAAATGAAAAACTGTTTTTT. It is translated as CASSSGEGRNEKLFF.

The V call is TRBV2, the J call TRBJ1-1; 7 nucleotides line up with TRBD1. Germline V gene data show CDR1 as SNHLY and CDR2 as FYNNEI. This CDR3 has 14 amino acids. Trimming removed 6 bases from V and 4 bases from J; junction bases left unmatched: 8. Here the CDR3 DNA reads TGTGCCAGCAGCACCACAGGGGCGGGCACTGAAGCTTTCTTT. This translates into CASSTTGAGTEAFF.

The chain has TRBV7-9 and TRBJ1-2; the D gene is possibly TRBD1 (5 bases). Germline V gene sequence: CDR1 SEHNR, CDR2 FQNEAQ (reference sequence). The V gene lost 1 base and the J gene lost 3 bases, with 9 bases spanning the gap. This CDR3 contains 14 residues. The CDR3: CASSLGDSYYGYTF. The CDR3 nucleotides are TGTGCCAGCAGCTTAGGCGACAGCTACTATGGCTACACCTTC.

This chain joins TRBV10-1 and TRBJ1-5; D unclear. Per the germline V gene, CDR1 is WNHNN and CDR2 is SYGVQD (reference sequence). Trimming left V 3 bases short and J 3 bases short, with 6 bases between. There are 13 residues in the CDR3. The CDR3 here is CASSDGFNQPQHF. CDR3 nucleotides: TGCGCCAGCAGTGACGGCTTCAATCAGCCCCAGCATTTT.

V usage is TRBV18 and J usage is TRBJ2-1; weak D call: TRBD2 (6 bases). Germline V gene sequence: CDR1 KGHSH, CDR2 LQKENI. CDR3 size: 15 residues. Trimming removed 6 bases at V and 4 bases at J, with 16 bases between. The CDR3: CASSLGLAGYNEQFF. The DNA of the CDR3 is TGTGCCAGCTCCTTAGGGTTGGCGGGATACAATGAGCAGTTCTTC.

The V call is TRBV6-5, the J call TRBJ1-1, with D uncertain. Germline lookup yields CDR1 MNHEY and CDR2 SVGAGI. The CDR3 extends over 13 amino acids. V lost 5 bases and J lost 3, with 10 bases in between. The CDR3 region has the DNA TGTGCCAGCAGTCTACCACCGCACACTGAAGCTTTCTTT. Translating gives CASSLPPHTEAFF.

The chain uses TRBV11-2 and TRBJ2-5; 12 bases align to TRBD2. Germline V lookup: CDR1 SGHAT, CDR2 FQNNGV. The CDR3 extends over 18 amino acids. V was pared by 1 base and J by 0 bases, with 6 bases of the junction left unmatched. CDR3 coding DNA: TGTGCCAGCAGCTTAGTTCGCGGACTAGCGGGACACCAAGAGACCCAGTACTTC. This codes for CASSLVRGLAGHQETQYF.

V is TRBV27 and J is TRBJ2-1; TRBD2 aligns across 13 bases. V shed 9 bases and J 4 bases; nucleotides not matched to a gene: 6. The CDR3 extends over 15 amino acids. In germline, CDR1 is MNHEY, CDR2 SMNVEV (reference sequence). The CDR3 spells CASHPGLAGYNEQFF. The CDR3 bases are TGTGCCAGTCATCCGGGACTAGCGGGGTACAATGAGCAGTTCTTC.

J is TRBJ1-2 and V is TRBV28, with 8 bases matching TRBD1. The V gene's germline CDR1 is MDHEN and CDR2 SYDVKM. CDR3 length equals 16 residues. Unmatched junction bases numbered 8, after V lost 5 bases and J lost 0 bases. CDR3 protein: CASSPDRGRANYGYTF. The CDR3 region has the DNA TGTGCCAGCAGTCCTGACAGGGGCAGGGCTAACTATGGCTACACCTTC.

V usage is TRBV15 and J usage is TRBJ2-2; no firm D call. Germline loops: CDR1 LNHNV, CDR2 YYDKDF (reference sequence). V lost 1 base and J 8 bases, leaving 17 bases between the germline ends. This CDR3 is built from 16 residues. The CDR3 region has the DNA TGTGCCACCAGCAGAGGAGGTTGGCTTATAGGAGGGGAGCTGTTTTTT. It translates to CATSRGGWLIGGELFF.

This chain connects TRBV7-2 to TRBJ1-2; 9 nucleotides line up with TRBD1. CDR1 and CDR2 from the germline V gene are SGHTA and FQGNSA. CDR3 length equals 13 residues. V trimming: 6 bases; J trimming: 8 bases; junction bases outside the gene matches: 7. The DNA for the CDR3 is TGTGCCAGCAGGCCCGGACAGGGGAGAGGCTACACCTTC. Protein product: CASRPGQGRGYTF.

This rearrangement joins TRBV7-2 to TRBJ1-5, with 9 bases matching TRBD1. Germline values: CDR1 SGHTA, CDR2 FQGNSA. CDR3 length: 15 amino acids. V gave up 4 bases and J gave up 6 bases; unmatched junction bases: 7. The CDR3 region has the DNA TGTGCCAGCAGCTCTCGACAGGGGGTAGCTCAGCCCCAGCATTTT. This codes for CASSSRQGVAQPQHF.

J is TRBJ2-6 and V is TRBV28; 9 nucleotides align to TRBD1. CDR1 is MDHEN and CDR2 is SYDVKM in the germline V gene. Germline trimming cut 4 bases from V and 3 bases from J; bases unmatched to any gene: 4. The CDR3 loop spans 16 amino acids. Written as DNA, the CDR3 is TGTGCCAGCAGTTCAACAGGGGGCGGTGGGGCCAACGTCCTGACTTTC. Its protein is CASSSTGGGGANVLTF.

This chain connects TRBV30 to TRBJ1-2; TRBD1 matches at 7 bases. The CDR3 is 16 residues long. V shed 3 bases and J 6 bases; nucleotides not matched to a gene: 16. Germline V gene lookup returns CDR1 GTSNPN and CDR2 SVGIG (reference sequence). The CDR3, as DNA: TGTGCCTGGAGCGTTGGGGCTAAGACAGGGTTGGATGGCTACACCTTC. It yields the protein CAWSVGAKTGLDGYTF. Full variable domain (outside the CDR3, taken from reference TRBV30 and TRBJ1-2): SQTIHQWPATLVQPVGSPLSLECTVEGTSNPNLYWYRQAAGRGLQLLFYSVGIGQISSEVPQNLSASRPQDRQFILSSKKLLLSDSGFYLCAWSVGAKTGLDGYTFGSGTRLTVV.

With respect to this clone: Since a much larger clone is just one base distant, this may be a read error. This chain joins TRBV5-6 and TRBJ1-5; no clear D gene. V shed 1 base and J shed 0 bases, with 2 bases lying between them. The CDR3 is 13 residues long. CDR1 is SGHDT, CDR2 YYEEEE, per germline. CDR3 protein: CASSLNSNQPQHF. CDR3 in DNA: TGTGCCAGCAGCTTGAATAGCAATCAGCCCCAGCATTTT.

J is TRBJ1-3 and V is TRBV30; perhaps TRBD1 as D (5 bases). The CDR3 is made up of 16 amino acids. Trimming left V 2 bases short and J 0 bases short, with 14 bases between. CDR1 GTSNPN and CDR2 SVGIG come from the germline V gene (reference sequence). The CDR3 bases are TGTGCCTGGAGTCCGGGACCGACACTCTCTGGAAACACCATATATTTT. Protein: CAWSPGPTLSGNTIYF.

This sequence joins TRBV4-1 and TRBJ1-4, with a weak D call TRBD1 (6 bases). The V end was cut by 1 base, the J end by 7 bases, with 13 bases between. Germline CDR1 and CDR2: MGHRA and YSYEKL. This CDR3 has 15 residues. The CDR3 DNA reads as TGCGCCAGCAGCCAAGGCGATCTGGACAGTGAAAAACTGTTTTTT. Translation gives CASSQGDLDSEKLFF.

In its sample, this clone was seen a few times. The V gene is TRBV28, the J gene TRBJ2-7, with TRBD2 matching over 7 bases. Trimming cost V 3 bases and J 5 bases; bases outside gene matches: 16. Germline assignment: CDR1 MDHEN and CDR2 SYDVKM. This CDR3 region has 17 residues. The CDR3 coding sequence is TGTGCCAGCAGTTTTCCCGTTCGGGACTACCGTTTAAACGAGCAGTACTTC. It specifies CASSFPVRDYRLNEQYF.

The genes are TRBV7-3 and TRBJ1-2; maybe TRBD1 (5 bases). This CDR3 comprises 13 residues. Germline V CDR1 and CDR2: SGHTA, FQGTGA. Trimming stripped 6 bases from V and 5 bases from J, with 13 bases between. CDR3 sequence: CASSPTGVYGYTF. In DNA, the CDR3 is TGTGCCAGCAGTCCCACGGGGGTGTATGGCTACACCTTC.

The genes are TRBV27 and TRBJ1-1; the match to TRBD1 covers 7 bases. Germline V lookup: CDR1 MNHEY, CDR2 SMNVEV (reference sequence). The CDR3 length is 15 residues. The V segment lost 2 bases and the J segment 8 bases; nucleotides outside the gene matches: 11. DNA of the CDR3: TGTGCCAGCAGTTTAAAATTAGGGGGCACCCAAGAAGCTTTCTTT. Protein product: CASSLKLGGTQEAFF.